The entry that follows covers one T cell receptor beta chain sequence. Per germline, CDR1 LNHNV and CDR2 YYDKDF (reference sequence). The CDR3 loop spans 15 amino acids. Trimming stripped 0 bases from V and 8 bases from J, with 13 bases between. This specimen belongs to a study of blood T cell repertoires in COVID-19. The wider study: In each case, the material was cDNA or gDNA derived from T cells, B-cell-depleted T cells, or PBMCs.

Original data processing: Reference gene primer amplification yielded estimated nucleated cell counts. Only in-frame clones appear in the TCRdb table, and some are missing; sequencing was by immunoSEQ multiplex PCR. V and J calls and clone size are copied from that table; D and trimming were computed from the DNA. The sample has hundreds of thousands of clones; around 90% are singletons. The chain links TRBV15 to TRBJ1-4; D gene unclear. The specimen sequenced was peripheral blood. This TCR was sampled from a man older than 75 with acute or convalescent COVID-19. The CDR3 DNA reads TGTGCCACCAGCAGAGACTACTCGGAGGCCGAAAAACTGTTTTTT. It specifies CATSRDYSEAEKLFF.